The 31 T cell receptor beta chains below all came from one sample that was sequenced in a study of blood T cells in healthy people across ages. Primers used in a second PCR of about 7 to 12 cycles were a sample-barcoded 5' primer and a J-beta primer mix. In TCRdb, the 5' RACE reads were re-called with MiXCR into one record per CDR3 protein. The sample has about 1.6 million distinct CDR3 sequences, roughly 32% seen once. Sequences were obtained from blood. The origin of the receptors is a woman aged 25 to 39 in good health.

This chain joins TRBV10-1 and TRBJ1-4, with D hard to call. CDR1 and CDR2 from the germline V gene are WNHNN and SYGVQD (reference sequence). V lost 6 bases to trimming and J lost 7 bases, with 12 bases between them. The CDR3 totals 13 residues. This CDR3 is CASSPGITEKLFF. The CDR3 region has the DNA TGCGCCAGCAGCCCGGGGATAACTGAAAAACTGTTTTTT.

The rearrangement joins TRBV4-1 to TRBJ2-5; tentative D call: TRBD1 (6 bases). CDR1 is MGHRA, CDR2 YSYEKL, per germline. There are 14 residues in the CDR3. Trimming shortened V by 3 bases and J by 5 bases, and 13 bases separated the two germline ends. CDR3 DNA: TGCGCCAGCAGCCATGCCTGGGGGCAGGAGACCCAGTACTTC. Protein sequence: CASSHAWGQETQYF.

This clonotype was counted only a few times. The chain carries TRBV3-1 and TRBJ1-2; TRBD1 agrees at 7 bases. The CDR3 covers 15 residues. The J segment lost 2 bases and the V segment lost 1 base, leaving 4 bases of the junction unmatched. From germline, CDR1 is LGHDT and CDR2 YNNKEL (reference sequence). CDR3 region: CASSQGAGGNYGYTF. As DNA, the CDR3 is TGTGCCAGCAGCCAAGGGGCAGGGGGGAACTATGGCTACACCTTC.

This clonotype was counted between two and nine times. The J gene is TRBJ1-6, the V gene TRBV7-2; D unresolved. Trimming took off 1 base at V and 15 bases at J, with 16 bases between the two ends. The CDR3 loop spans 14 amino acids. Per germline, CDR1 SGHTA and CDR2 FQGNSA. CDR3 amino acids: CASSLDLAVLLLHF. The CDR3 nucleotides are TGTGCCAGCAGCTTAGATTTGGCGGTCCTACTCCTCCACTTT.

This clonotype has more than one count but fewer than ten. The V and J genes are TRBV7-3 and TRBJ2-1; D could derive from TRBD1 or TRBD2 (6 bases each). This CDR3 has 13 residues. Trimming took 2 bases from V and 6 from J, leaving 8 bases between them. Germline V gene data show CDR1 as SGHTA and CDR2 as FQGTGA. This chain's CDR3 is CASSLWGANEQFF. The DNA for the CDR3 is TGTGCCAGCAGCTTATGGGGGGCCAATGAGCAGTTCTTC.

The chain couples TRBV3-1 to TRBJ2-3, with TRBD2 identical over 11 bases. The junction had 8 bases not matched to a gene; V was cut back by 4 bases and J by 2 bases. This CDR3 is built from 17 residues. Per the germline V gene, CDR1 is LGHDT and CDR2 is YNNKEL (reference sequence). The CDR3 DNA is TGTGCCAGCAGCCGAATCCGACTAGCGGGATTCACAGATACGCAGTATTTT. This encodes CASSRIRLAGFTDTQYF.

Only a few counts were recorded for this clonotype. The V gene is TRBV7-2, the J gene TRBJ1-6, with 9 bases that match TRBD1. The V and J ends lost 6 bases and 7 bases, in that order; junction bases with no gene match: 7. This CDR3 has 15 amino acids. CDR1 SGHTA and CDR2 FQGNSA come from the germline V gene. As DNA, the CDR3 is TGTGCCAGCAGGGCTATGGACAGGGGAAATTCACCCCTCCACTTT. This codes for CASRAMDRGNSPLHF.

Concerning this clonotype itself: With a much larger clone just one base away, this may be a read error. The gene calls are TRBV14 and TRBJ2-5; unclear D gene. Germline V gene sequence: CDR1 SGHDN, CDR2 FVKESK. Deletions cut 4 bases from V and 2 bases from J, with 11 bases between. This CDR3 has 14 amino acids. The chain's CDR3 is CASSPLQLQETQYF. The CDR3 DNA sequence: TGTGCCAGCAGCCCACTTCAGCTTCAAGAGACCCAGTACTTC.

The chain joins TRBV6-5 to TRBJ1-2, with no clear D. The CDR3 contains 14 residues. Trimming pared 5 bases from V and 4 bases from J, leaving 14 bases between. Germline V gene lookup returns CDR1 MNHEY and CDR2 SVGAGI. Here the CDR3 DNA reads TGTGCCAGCAGTGTTGCGGAGGGAAGCTATGGCTACACCTTC. It codes for CASSVAEGSYGYTF.

The chain is built from TRBV10-2 and TRBJ2-6, with D possibly being TRBD1 or TRBD2 (5 bases each). Trimming pared 3 bases from V and 2 bases from J, leaving 11 bases between. There are 16 residues in the CDR3. Germline V gene data show CDR1 as WSHSY and CDR2 as SAAADI. The CDR3 DNA is TGCGCCAGCAGTGATCTAATGGGGGCTGGGGCCAACGTCCTGACTTTC. This codes for CASSDLMGAGANVLTF.

This clonotype was recorded a few times. CDR3 protein: CSARDWKLTGGAQTQYF. CDR3 nucleotides: TGCAGTGCTAGAGATTGGAAACTAACCGGGGGGGCACAGACCCAGTACTTC. This rearrangement joins TRBV20-1 to TRBJ2-7; TRBD2 matches at 8 bases. The DNA end favors TRBJ2-5, so the J call may be wrong. The CDR3 is 17 amino acids. Germline V gene lookup returns CDR1 DFQATT and CDR2 SNEGSKA (reference sequence).

V is TRBV11-2 and J is TRBJ1-1; D possibly corresponds to TRBD1 (6 bases). The CDR3 runs 15 residues. Germline V lookup: CDR1 SGHAT, CDR2 FQNNGV. V lost 1 base to trimming and J lost 2 bases, with 11 bases between them. The CDR3 DNA reads TGTGCCAGCAGCTTAGGAGGACAGAAAAACACTGAAGCTTTCTTT. It specifies CASSLGGQKNTEAFF.

This clonotype showed up just a few times. The chain combines TRBV20-1 with TRBJ2-7; 10 positions agree with TRBD1. Germline values: CDR1 DFQATT, CDR2 SNEGSKA (reference sequence). The CDR3 spans 15 residues. J lost 3 bases, V lost 0 bases, and 5 bases had no gene match. The CDR3 nucleotides are TGCAGTGCTAGAGATTCCGGGACAGGGGACTACGAGCAGTACTTC. As protein: CSARDSGTGDYEQYF.

The chain recombines TRBV28 with TRBJ1-1; 12 nucleotides line up with TRBD1. CDR3 length: 15 residues. Trimming removed 7 bases from V and 6 bases from J; junction bases left unmatched: 9. Germline V gene data show CDR1 as MDHEN and CDR2 as SYDVKM. CDR3: CASTIGGQGAAEAFF. The CDR3 nucleotides read TGTGCCAGCACCATAGGGGGACAGGGGGCCGCTGAAGCTTTCTTT.

A note on this clonotype: Since a much larger clone is just one base distant, this may be a read error. The chain employs TRBV29-1 and TRBJ1-2; no firm D call. Germline CDR1 SQVTM, CDR2 ANQGSEA. This CDR3 region has 12 residues. The DNA of the CDR3 is TGCGGCGTTGTATGGGAGCGCTATGGCTACACCTTC. This codes for CGVVWERYGYTF.

Comment on this clonotype: One junction end disagrees with the germline gene, perhaps due to a read error. The chain carries TRBV7-9 and TRBJ2-7; D might be TRBD1 or TRBD2, each matching 6 bases. Germline CDR1 is SEHNR and CDR2 is FQNEAQ (reference sequence). This CDR3 has 17 residues. CDR3 nucleotides: TGTGCCAACAGCCCTGCCATCCCTAGACTGGGGAAGGGGGGGCAGTACTTC. Translated: CANSPAIPRLGKGGQYF.

This chain connects TRBV6-5 to TRBJ1-2, with D unresolved. Per the germline V gene, CDR1 is MNHEY and CDR2 is SVGAGI. The CDR3 is 14 residues long. V was cut by 5 bases and J by 1 base, with 11 bases left in between. CDR3: CASSSRKGNYGYTF. Here the CDR3 DNA reads TGTGCCAGCAGTAGTCGTAAGGGTAACTATGGCTACACCTTC.

A word on this clonotype: This may stem from a read error, because a much larger clone lies one nucleotide away. The chain combines TRBV4-1 with TRBJ2-7, with 11 nucleotides matching TRBD2. The CDR3 extends over 17 amino acids. Germline V gene lookup returns CDR1 MGHRA and CDR2 YSYEKL. J gave up 9 bases and V 0 bases, and 13 bases lay outside the gene matches. CDR3 region: CASSQDRTSGFLRGQYF. The CDR3 DNA reads as TGCGCCAGCAGCCAAGATCGGACTAGCGGGTTTCTCCGCGGGCAGTACTTC.

This clonotype was observed at least ten times. This chain uses TRBV6-6 with TRBJ1-2; D gene ambiguous. Per the germline V gene, CDR1 is MNHNY and CDR2 is SVGAGI (reference sequence). The length of the CDR3 is 12 residues. V lost 4 bases to trimming and J lost 8 bases, with 11 bases between them. CDR3 protein: CASSLKGGGYTF. CDR3 nucleotide sequence: TGTGCCAGCAGTTTAAAGGGAGGCGGCTACACCTTC.

This clonotype was picked up a small number of times. The gene calls are TRBV4-1 and TRBJ1-1; D ambiguous. The V and J ends lost 1 base and 10 bases respectively, with 22 bases between them. Looked up from germline, CDR1 is MGHRA and CDR2 is YSYEKL. The CDR3 sequence is 16 residues long. The CDR3 DNA is TGCGCCAGCAGCCAAGGGGAAGACCTAGTACATTTCGGAGCTTTCTTT. Its protein product is CASSQGEDLVHFGAFF.

This chain joins TRBV11-1 and TRBJ2-1, with 13 bases matching TRBD2. V shed 4 bases and J 7 bases; nucleotides not matched to a gene: 4. The CDR3 covers 15 residues. Germline V gene lookup returns CDR1 SGHAT and CDR2 FQDESV (reference sequence). The CDR3 DNA is TGTGCCAGCAGCTCTACTAGCGGGGGGGAGAATGAGCAGTTCTTC. It codes for CASSSTSGGENEQFF.

The V call is TRBV20-1, the J call TRBJ2-7; tentatively, D is TRBD1 (5 bases). CDR1 DFQATT and CDR2 SNEGSKA come from the germline V gene (reference sequence). V was cut by 0 bases and J by 0 bases, with 15 bases left in between. The CDR3 sequence is 16 residues long. The CDR3 nucleotides read TGCAGTGCTAGAGACTCCCAGACAGAATCCTCCTACGAGCAGTACTTC. Amino acids: CSARDSQTESSYEQYF.

This clonotype was detected a few times. This rearrangement joins TRBV28 to TRBJ2-1; 7 nucleotides line up with TRBD2. Unmatched junction bases numbered 8, after V lost 11 bases and J lost 4 bases. The germline CDR1 and CDR2 sequences are MDHEN and SYDVKM. The length of the CDR3 is 13 residues. Written as DNA, the CDR3 is TGTGCCGGTCACGCGGGAGAGTACAATGAGCAGTTCTTC. Translating gives CAGHAGEYNEQFF.

This clonotype has only a few counts. The chain couples TRBV24-1 to TRBJ2-1; 12 bases fit TRBD1. The germline V gene has CDR1 KGHDR and CDR2 SFDVKD. The CDR3 has 13 residues. V dropped 7 bases and J dropped 9; count of bases not matched to a gene: 3. This chain's CDR3 is CATSGTGGSEQFF. The DNA for the CDR3 is TGTGCCACCAGCGGGACAGGGGGCAGTGAGCAGTTCTTC.

The V gene is TRBV3-1, the J gene TRBJ2-3; 10 nucleotides align to TRBD1. The V and J ends lost 5 bases and 5 bases, in that order; junction bases with no gene match: 7. Germline CDR1 LGHDT, CDR2 YNNKEL (reference sequence). The CDR3 runs to 15 residues. The CDR3 nucleotides read TGTGCCAGCAGCTCCGTCCGGACAGGGGGAGATACGCAGTATTTT. It encodes CASSSVRTGGDTQYF.

The V call is TRBV4-2, the J call TRBJ2-5; D perhaps matches TRBD1 (5 bases). This CDR3 is built from 13 residues. The V gene's germline CDR1 is LGHNA and CDR2 YNFKEQ. The germline V and J ends were trimmed by 5 bases and 4 bases, with 11 bases remaining between them. DNA of the CDR3: TGTGCCAGCAGCTACGACCAGGGAGAGACCCAGTACTTC. Translation gives CASSYDQGETQYF.

Note on this clonotype: This may be a read error: a much more frequent sequence differs by one nucleotide. J is TRBJ2-5 and V is TRBV4-1; D possibly corresponds to TRBD2 (6 bases). The germline gives CDR1 MGHRA, CDR2 YSYEKL. Between the trimmed V and J ends, which lost 4 bases and 4 bases, there was a span of 16 bases. The CDR3 extends over 15 amino acids. CDR3 bases: TGCGCCAGCAGCCTTGGGGTAGGGACTGGAGAGACCCAGTACTTC. It codes for CASSLGVGTGETQYF.

The chain joins TRBV20-1 to TRBJ2-3, with TRBD2 matching 9 bases. V lost 4 bases and J lost 0; bases outside the gene matches: 11. CDR1 and CDR2 (germline): DFQATT, SNEGSKA (reference sequence). This CDR3 is built from 17 residues. CDR3 sequence reads: CSAIRGRAPSSTDTQYF. The CDR3 coding sequence is TGCAGTGCTATTCGCGGGAGGGCACCCTCTAGCACAGATACGCAGTATTTT.

The rearrangement links TRBV29-1 to TRBJ1-2; D is ambiguous. Trimming cost V 3 bases and J 3 bases, with 17 bases left between them. Germline V gene sequence: CDR1 SQVTM, CDR2 ANQGSEA. The CDR3 runs to 15 residues. For the CDR3, the DNA is TGCAGCGTTGATCAATCTCAGTTCAGCTACTATGGCTACACCTTC. Protein: CSVDQSQFSYYGYTF.

The table lists this clonotype with many counts. This sequence joins TRBV4-1 and TRBJ2-5; 8 bases agree with TRBD2. The junction had 10 bases not matched to a gene; V was cut back by 4 bases and J by 3 bases. The CDR3 is 16 amino acids. Germline lookup yields CDR1 MGHRA and CDR2 YSYEKL. CDR3: CASSLAPGGIEETQYF. CDR3 DNA sequence: TGCGCCAGCAGCCTGGCCCCGGGAGGGATAGAAGAGACCCAGTACTTC.

This rearrangement joins TRBV18 to TRBJ1-5, with D possibly matching TRBD1 (6 bases). This CDR3 comprises 17 residues. Germline assignment: CDR1 KGHSH and CDR2 LQKENI. Trimming shortened V by 1 base and J by 2 bases, and 15 bases separated the two germline ends. The CDR3 region has the DNA TGTGCCAGCTCACCACGTTACAGGGCGATGCGCAATCAGCCCCAGCATTTT. Translated, it gives CASSPRYRAMRNQPQHF.